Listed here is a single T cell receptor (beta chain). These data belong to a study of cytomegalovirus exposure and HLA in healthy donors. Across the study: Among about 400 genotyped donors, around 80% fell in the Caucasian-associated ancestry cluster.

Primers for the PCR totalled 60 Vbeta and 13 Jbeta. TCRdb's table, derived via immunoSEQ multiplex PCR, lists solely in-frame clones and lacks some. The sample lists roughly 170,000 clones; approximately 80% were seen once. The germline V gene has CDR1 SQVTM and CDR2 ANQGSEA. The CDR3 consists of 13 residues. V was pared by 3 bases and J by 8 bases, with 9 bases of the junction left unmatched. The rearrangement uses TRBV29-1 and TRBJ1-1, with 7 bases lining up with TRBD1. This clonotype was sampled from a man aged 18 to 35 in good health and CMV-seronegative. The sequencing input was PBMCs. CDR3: CSVDLGPTGEAFF. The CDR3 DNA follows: TGCAGCGTTGATCTAGGCCCGACAGGGGAAGCTTTCTTT.